This T cell receptor beta chain emerged from a study of blood T cell repertoires in COVID-19. Study background: Samples came from the United States, Italy and Spain, spanning acute and convalescent COVID-19. From T cells, B-cell-depleted T cells, or PBMCs came the material, which was cDNA or gDNA.

CDR3 length: 16 residues. Trimming took 4 bases from V and 0 from J, leaving 16 bases between them. Germline CDR1 is GTSNPN and CDR2 is SVGIG (reference sequence). In the authors' workflow: From reference gene primer amplification, estimates of nucleated cell counts were derived. The assay was immunoSEQ multiplex PCR, and TCRdb's table has in-frame clones only and misses some. V, J and clone size derive from that table, while D and trimming were established from the DNA sequence. The sample lists approximately 210,000 clones, just under 85% occurring once. V and J are TRBV30 and TRBJ2-4; D is possibly TRBD2 (5 bases). The sample taken for sequencing was peripheral blood. This receptor was taken from a woman aged 50 to 60 with active or convalescent COVID-19. The CDR3 spells CAWKVRAGVAKNIQYF. CDR3 coding DNA: TGTGCCTGGAAAGTTAGAGCCGGGGTAGCCAAAAACATTCAGTACTTC.